This T cell receptor (beta chain) was obtained from a study of T cells after yellow fever vaccination. Study-wide findings and caveats: Peaking on day 5 versus 15, the secondary response was faster but weaker.

Turning to this clonotype: Its antigen is still unknown.

MiXCR was run by TCRdb on the 5' RACE reads, yielding one entry per CDR3 protein. The repertoire includes some 200,000 distinct CDR3 sequences, less than 3.5% of them detected once, and 3.2% sits in the top ten. The germline gives CDR1 SGHRS, CDR2 YFSETQ. There are 13 residues in the CDR3. V gave up 8 bases and J gave up 3 bases, with 12 bases separating them. V and J are TRBV5-1 and TRBJ2-1; D is perhaps TRBD2 (6 bases). The sequences come from CD4+ T cells sorted from PBMCs, collected 10 days after the yellow fever booster vaccination. This TCR came from a man younger than 35 who received the YFV17D yellow fever vaccine. The CDR3 is CASRPGGYNEQFF. The CDR3 region has the DNA TGCGCCAGTAGACCCGGGGGCTACAATGAGCAGTTCTTC.